The sequence of this T cell receptor beta chain was determined in a study of T cell responses to AZD1222 COVID-19 vaccine. Study-level results: Among spike-specific TCRs, nearly half reportedly target unmutated variant regions. Most donors were white British and more were female, and clonal diversity was possibly underestimated. Only a handful of people who got AZD1222 tested seropositive at baseline. Breadth and depth of Spike-specific TCRs rose after two AZD1222 doses.

Libraries were prepared by immunoSEQ multiplex PCR; TCRdb keeps only in-frame clonotypes and omits some of them. The repertoire holds about 60,000 clones, about 83% seen once, with roughly 3.5% in the top ten. Concerning this clone itself: Its antigen remains unidentified.

In germline, CDR1 is SGHRS, CDR2 YFSETQ. This CDR3 is built from 19 residues. V lost 0 bases, J lost 0 bases, and 14 bases stayed unmatched. This chain joins TRBV5-1 and TRBJ2-7, with 8 bases aligning to TRBD2. The source was peripheral blood, collected 28 days after the second AZD1222 dose. This sequence originates from an adult who received the AZD1222 COVID-19 vaccine. The CDR3 coding sequence is TGCGCCAGCAGCTTGGCTCCCGTAACGGGGGGGCCTCCCTCCTACGAGCAGTACTTC. It yields the protein CASSLAPVTGGPPSYEQYF. Based on the CDR3 plus reference TRBV5-1 and TRBJ2-7, the full variable domain is KAGVTQTPRYLIKTRGQQVTLSCSPISGHRSVSWYQQTPGQGLQFLFEYFSETQRNKGNFPGRFSGRQFSNSRSEMNVSTLELGDSALYLCASSLAPVTGGPPSYEQYFGPGTRLTVT.